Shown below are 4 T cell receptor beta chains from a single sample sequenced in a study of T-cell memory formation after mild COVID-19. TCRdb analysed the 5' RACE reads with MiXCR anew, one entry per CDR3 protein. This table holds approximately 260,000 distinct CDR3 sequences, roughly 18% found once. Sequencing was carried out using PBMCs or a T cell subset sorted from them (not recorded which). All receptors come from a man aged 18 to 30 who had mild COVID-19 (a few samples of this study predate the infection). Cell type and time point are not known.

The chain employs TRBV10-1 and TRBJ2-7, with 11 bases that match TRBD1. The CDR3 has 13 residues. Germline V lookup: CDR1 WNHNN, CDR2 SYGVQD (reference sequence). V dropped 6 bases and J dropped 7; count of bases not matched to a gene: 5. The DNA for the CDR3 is TGCGCCAGCAGCACGGGACAGGGGGAAGAGCAGTACTTC. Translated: CASSTGQGEEQYF.

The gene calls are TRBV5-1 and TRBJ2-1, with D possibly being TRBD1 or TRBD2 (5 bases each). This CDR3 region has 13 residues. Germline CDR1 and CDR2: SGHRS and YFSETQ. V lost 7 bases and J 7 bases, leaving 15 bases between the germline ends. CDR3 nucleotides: TGCGCCAGCGAGGCCGGGACGAATAATGAGCAGTTCTTC. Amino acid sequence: CASEAGTNNEQFF.

CDR3 residues: CASSELAITGELFF. In nucleotides, the CDR3 is TGTGCCAGCAGCGAACTAGCGATCACCGGGGAGCTGTTTTTT. This chain uses TRBV6-2 or TRBV6-3 with TRBJ2-2; 7 nucleotides line up with TRBD2. V shed 6 bases, J shed 4 bases, and the junction held 5 bases outside the gene matches. This CDR3 is built from 14 residues. Germline values: CDR1 MNHEY, CDR2 SVGEGT.

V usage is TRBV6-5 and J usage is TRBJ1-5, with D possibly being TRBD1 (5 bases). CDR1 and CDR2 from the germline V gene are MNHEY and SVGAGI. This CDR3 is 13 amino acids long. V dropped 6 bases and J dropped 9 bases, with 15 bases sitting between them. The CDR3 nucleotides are TGTGCCAGCAGCGAGGGGCAGGGAGCGCCCCAGCATTTT. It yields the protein CASSEGQGAPQHF.